This T cell receptor beta chain was sequenced for a study of response to subunit inactivated influenza vaccine. Study-level points and caveats: Every seasonal influenza vaccination brings in few new T cells, the authors suggested.

Trimming removed 4 bases at V and 0 bases at J, with 10 bases between. Germline-derived CDR1 and CDR2 are SGHTA and FQGNSA. CDR3 length: 14 residues. This clonotype was observed many times. The antigen is undetermined. TCRdb processed the RT-PCR reads anew with MiXCR; each CDR3 protein has one entry. The repertoire holds roughly 760,000 distinct CDR3 sequences, with about 20% as singletons. This TCR derives from a man between 50 and 59 years old who received an inactivated influenza vaccine. The V gene is TRBV7-2, the J gene TRBJ2-7, with D perhaps matching TRBD1 (6 bases). Sample: PBMCs from blood, taken roughly 5 days after vaccination. CDR3: CASSSDRTSYEQYF. As DNA, the CDR3 is TGTGCCAGCAGCTCCGACAGGACCTCCTACGAGCAGTACTTC.